Sequencing of this T cell receptor beta chain was carried out in a study of human T cells and chemical hapten exposure. On the study more broadly: The study patch tested 0.01% DPC on the upper back and read results at 6 days.

This CDR3 is 11 amino acids long. Trimming left V 8 bases short and J 1 base short, with 7 bases between. Germline lookup yields CDR1 DFQATT and CDR2 SNEGSKA (reference sequence). The library gave individual cDNA molecules unique molecular identifiers. TCRdb reprocessed the RACE reads via MiXCR and lists one record per CDR3 protein. The sample has 350,000 or so distinct CDR3 sequences, around 7% seen once. This clonotype was observed at least ten times. The antigen remains undetermined. Broader study findings: The number of TCRs above 1 in 1000 frequency did not change after DPC sensitization.

Time point in this sample: patch test 1, 2 weeks after DPC sensitization. This sample's treatment: therapeutic diphenylcyclopropenone sensitization with weekly scalp DPC. Specimen: whole blood, collected in connection with sensitization to the hapten diphenylcyclopropenone (DPC). The chain carries TRBV20-1 and TRBJ2-3; the D gene could be TRBD1 or TRBD2 (5 bases each). This receptor was obtained from a woman between 18 and 30 years old with alopecia areata. Some clones in this sample may be carry-over from other donors' samples. In nucleotides, the CDR3 is TGCAGTCTGGGGGGCACAGATACGCAGTATTTT. Encoded protein: CSLGGTDTQYF.